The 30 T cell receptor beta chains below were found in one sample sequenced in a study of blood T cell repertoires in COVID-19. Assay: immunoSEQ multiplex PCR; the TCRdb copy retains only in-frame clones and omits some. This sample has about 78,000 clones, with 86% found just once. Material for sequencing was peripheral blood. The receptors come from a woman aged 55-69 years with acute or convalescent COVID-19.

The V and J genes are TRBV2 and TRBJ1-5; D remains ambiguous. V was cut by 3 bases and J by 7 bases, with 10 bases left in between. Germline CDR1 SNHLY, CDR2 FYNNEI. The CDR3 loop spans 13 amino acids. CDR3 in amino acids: CASSEGLQQPQHF. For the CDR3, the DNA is TGTGCCAGCAGTGAGGGTCTACAGCAGCCCCAGCATTTT.

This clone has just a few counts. CDR3 sequence (DNA): TGTGCCAGTAGTATGATTGGCAGGGCGAATGAGCAGTTCTTC. Amino acid sequence: CASSMIGRANEQFF. The rearrangement joins TRBV19 to TRBJ2-1; possible D gene TRBD1, 5 bases. V was shortened by 3 bases and J by 7 bases, with 13 bases between the two germline ends. The CDR3 spans 14 residues. Germline loops: CDR1 LNHDA, CDR2 SQIVND (reference sequence).

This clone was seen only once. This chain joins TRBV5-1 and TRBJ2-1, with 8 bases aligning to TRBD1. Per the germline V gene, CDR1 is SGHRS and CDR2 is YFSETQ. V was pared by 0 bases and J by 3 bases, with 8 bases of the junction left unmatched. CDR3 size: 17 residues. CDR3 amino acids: CASSLVGTGALYNEQFF. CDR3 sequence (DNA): TGCGCCAGCAGCTTGGTAGGGACAGGCGCTCTCTACAATGAGCAGTTCTTC. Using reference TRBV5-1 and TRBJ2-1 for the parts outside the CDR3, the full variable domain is KAGVTQTPRYLIKTRGQQVTLSCSPISGHRSVSWYQQTPGQGLQFLFEYFSETQRNKGNFPGRFSGRQFSNSRSEMNVSTLELGDSALYLCASSLVGTGALYNEQFFGPGTRLTVL.

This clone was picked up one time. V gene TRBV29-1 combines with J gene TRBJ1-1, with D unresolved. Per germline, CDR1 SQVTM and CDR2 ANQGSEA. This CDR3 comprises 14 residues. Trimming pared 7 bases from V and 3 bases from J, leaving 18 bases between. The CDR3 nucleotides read TGCAGCGCCCAACCCAGTTTGGGAGACACTGAAGCTTTCTTT. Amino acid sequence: CSAQPSLGDTEAFF.

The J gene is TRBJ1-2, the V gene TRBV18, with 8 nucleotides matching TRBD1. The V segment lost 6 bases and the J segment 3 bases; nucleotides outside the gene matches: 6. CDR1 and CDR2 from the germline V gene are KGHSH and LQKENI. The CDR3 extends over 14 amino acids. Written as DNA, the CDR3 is TGTGCCAGCTCCCACGGACAGGGCTACTATGGCTACACCTTC. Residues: CASSHGQGYYGYTF.

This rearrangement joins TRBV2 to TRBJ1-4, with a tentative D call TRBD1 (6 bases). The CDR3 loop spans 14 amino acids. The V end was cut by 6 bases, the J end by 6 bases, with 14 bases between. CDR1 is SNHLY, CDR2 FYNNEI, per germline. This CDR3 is CASSRGAGDEKLFF. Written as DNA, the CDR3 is TGTGCCAGCAGCCGGGGGGCAGGGGATGAAAAACTGTTTTTT.

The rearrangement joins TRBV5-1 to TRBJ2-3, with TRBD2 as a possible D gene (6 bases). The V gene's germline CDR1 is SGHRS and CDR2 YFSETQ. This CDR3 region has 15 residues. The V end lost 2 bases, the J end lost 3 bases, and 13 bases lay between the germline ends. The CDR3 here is CASSLSGTYTDTQYF. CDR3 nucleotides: TGCGCCAGCAGCTTATCCGGGACTTATACAGATACGCAGTATTTT.

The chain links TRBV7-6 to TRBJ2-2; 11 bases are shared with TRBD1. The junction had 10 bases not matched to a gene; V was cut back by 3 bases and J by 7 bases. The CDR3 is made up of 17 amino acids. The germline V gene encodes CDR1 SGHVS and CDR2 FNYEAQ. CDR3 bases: TGTGCCAGCAGCTTGCCCCCCGGACAGGGGGCAGGCGGGGAGCTGTTTTTT. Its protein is CASSLPPGQGAGGELFF.

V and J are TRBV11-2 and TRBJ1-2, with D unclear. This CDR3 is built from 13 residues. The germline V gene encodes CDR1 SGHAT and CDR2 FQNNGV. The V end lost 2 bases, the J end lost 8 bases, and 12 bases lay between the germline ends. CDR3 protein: CASSLYPPEGYTF. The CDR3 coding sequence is TGTGCCAGCAGCTTATACCCCCCGGAGGGCTACACCTTC. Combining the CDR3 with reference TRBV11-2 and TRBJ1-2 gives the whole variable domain EAGVAQSPRYKIIEKRQSVAFWCNPISGHATLYWYQQILGQGPKLLIQFQNNGVVDDSQLPKDRFSAERLKGVDSTLKIQPAKLEDSAVYLCASSLYPPEGYTFGSGTRLTVV.

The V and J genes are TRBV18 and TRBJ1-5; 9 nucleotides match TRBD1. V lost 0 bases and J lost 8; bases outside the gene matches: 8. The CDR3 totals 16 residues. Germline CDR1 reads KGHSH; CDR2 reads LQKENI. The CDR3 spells CASSPPSYRGHEPQHF. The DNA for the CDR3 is TGTGCCAGCTCACCACCGAGTTACAGGGGGCATGAGCCCCAGCATTTT.

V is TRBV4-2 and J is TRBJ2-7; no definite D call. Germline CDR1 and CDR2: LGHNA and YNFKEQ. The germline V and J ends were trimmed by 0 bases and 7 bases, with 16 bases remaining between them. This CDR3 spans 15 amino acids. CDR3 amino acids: CASSQDHDSSGEQYF. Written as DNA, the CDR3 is TGTGCCAGCAGCCAAGATCATGATAGCTCTGGTGAGCAGTACTTC.

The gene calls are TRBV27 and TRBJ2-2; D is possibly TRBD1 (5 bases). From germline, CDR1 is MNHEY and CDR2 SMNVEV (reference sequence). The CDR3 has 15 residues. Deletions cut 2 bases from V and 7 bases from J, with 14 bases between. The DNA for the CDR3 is TGTGCCAGCAGTTTAGATGACAGAAGGATCGGGGAGCTGTTTTTT. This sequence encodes CASSLDDRRIGELFF.

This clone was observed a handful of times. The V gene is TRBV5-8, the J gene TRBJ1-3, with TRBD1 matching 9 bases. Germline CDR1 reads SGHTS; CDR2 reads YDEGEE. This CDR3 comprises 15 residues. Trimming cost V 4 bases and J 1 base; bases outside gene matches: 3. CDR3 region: CASSGGTGSGNTIYF. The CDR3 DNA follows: TGTGCCAGCAGCGGCGGGACAGGGTCTGGAAACACCATATATTTT.

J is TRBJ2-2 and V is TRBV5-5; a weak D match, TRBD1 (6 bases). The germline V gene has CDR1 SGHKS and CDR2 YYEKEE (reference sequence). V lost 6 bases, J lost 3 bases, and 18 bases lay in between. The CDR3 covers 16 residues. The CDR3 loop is CASTTNRVSDTGELFF. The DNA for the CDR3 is TGTGCCAGCACGACAAACAGGGTTTCGGACACCGGGGAGCTGTTTTTT.

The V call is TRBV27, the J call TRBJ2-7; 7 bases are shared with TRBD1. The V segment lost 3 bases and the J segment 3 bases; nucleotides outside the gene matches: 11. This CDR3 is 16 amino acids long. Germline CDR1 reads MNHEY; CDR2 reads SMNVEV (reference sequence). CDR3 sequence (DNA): TGTGCCAGCAGTTTCTCCCAGGGGGAAAAGGGCTACGAGCAGTACTTC. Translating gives CASSFSQGEKGYEQYF.

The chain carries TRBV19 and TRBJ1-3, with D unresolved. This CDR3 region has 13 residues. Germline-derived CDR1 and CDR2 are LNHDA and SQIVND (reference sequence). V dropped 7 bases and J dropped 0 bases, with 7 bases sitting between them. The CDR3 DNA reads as TGTGCCAGTAATATGGCCTCTGGAAACACCATATATTTT. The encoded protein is CASNMASGNTIYF.

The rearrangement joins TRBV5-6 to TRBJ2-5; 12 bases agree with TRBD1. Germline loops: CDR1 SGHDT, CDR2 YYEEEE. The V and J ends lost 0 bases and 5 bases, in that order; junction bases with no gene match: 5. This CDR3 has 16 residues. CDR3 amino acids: CASSLGDRGLVETQYF. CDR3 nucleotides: TGTGCCAGCAGCTTGGGGGACAGGGGGCTTGTGGAGACCCAGTACTTC.

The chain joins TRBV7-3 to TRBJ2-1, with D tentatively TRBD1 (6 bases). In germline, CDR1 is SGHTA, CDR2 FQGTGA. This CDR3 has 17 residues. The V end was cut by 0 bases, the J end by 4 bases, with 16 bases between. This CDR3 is CASSLTTGTSNYNEQFF. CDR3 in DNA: TGTGCCAGCAGCTTAACCACCGGGACAAGCAATTACAATGAGCAGTTCTTC.

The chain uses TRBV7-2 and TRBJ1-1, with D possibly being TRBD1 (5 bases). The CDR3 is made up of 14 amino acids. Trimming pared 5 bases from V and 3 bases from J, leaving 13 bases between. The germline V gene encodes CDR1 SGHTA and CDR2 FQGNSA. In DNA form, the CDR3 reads TGTGCCAGCAGCCCTTCGTCACAGGACACTGAAGCTTTCTTT. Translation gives CASSPSSQDTEAFF.

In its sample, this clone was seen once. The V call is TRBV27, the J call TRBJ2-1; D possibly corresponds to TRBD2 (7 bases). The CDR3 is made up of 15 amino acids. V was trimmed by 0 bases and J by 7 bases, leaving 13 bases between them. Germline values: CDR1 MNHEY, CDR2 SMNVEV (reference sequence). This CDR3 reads CASSLSGRGGNEQFF. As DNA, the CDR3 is TGTGCCAGCAGTTTATCAGGCAGGGGAGGGAATGAGCAGTTCTTC.

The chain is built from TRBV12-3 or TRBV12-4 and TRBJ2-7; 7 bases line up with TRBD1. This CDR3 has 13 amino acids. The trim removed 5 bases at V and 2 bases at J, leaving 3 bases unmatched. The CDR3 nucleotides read TGTGCCAGCAGTAGGGGGCTAACCTACGAGCAGTACTTC. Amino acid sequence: CASSRGLTYEQYF.

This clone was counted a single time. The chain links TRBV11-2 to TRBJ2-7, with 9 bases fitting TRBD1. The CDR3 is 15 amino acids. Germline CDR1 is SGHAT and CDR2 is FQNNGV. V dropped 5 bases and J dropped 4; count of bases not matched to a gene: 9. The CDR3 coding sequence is TGTGCCAGCAGCCGAGCCGGGACAGGGTTTTACGAGCAGTACTTC. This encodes CASSRAGTGFYEQYF.

CDR3: CASSLRHSYEQYF. The CDR3 DNA follows: TGTGCCAGCAGTTTGAGGCACTCCTACGAGCAGTACTTC. The chain has TRBV12-3 or TRBV12-4 and TRBJ2-7, with D uncertain. The CDR3 runs to 13 residues. V was clipped by 3 bases and J by 0 bases, with 6 bases between them.

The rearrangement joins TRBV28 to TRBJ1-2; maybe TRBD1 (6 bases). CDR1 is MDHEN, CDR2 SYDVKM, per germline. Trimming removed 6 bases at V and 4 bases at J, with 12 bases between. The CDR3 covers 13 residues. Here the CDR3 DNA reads TGTGCCAGCAGGCCCAGGGGTCCCTATGGCTACACCTTC. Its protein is CASRPRGPYGYTF.

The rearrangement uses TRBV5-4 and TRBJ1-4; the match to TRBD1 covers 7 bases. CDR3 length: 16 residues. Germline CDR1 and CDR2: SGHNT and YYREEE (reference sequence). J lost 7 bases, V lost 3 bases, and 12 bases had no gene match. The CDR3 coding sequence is TGTGCCAGCAGCTCCACGGTAGGGGGCTGGAGTGAAAAACTGTTTTTT. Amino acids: CASSSTVGGWSEKLFF.

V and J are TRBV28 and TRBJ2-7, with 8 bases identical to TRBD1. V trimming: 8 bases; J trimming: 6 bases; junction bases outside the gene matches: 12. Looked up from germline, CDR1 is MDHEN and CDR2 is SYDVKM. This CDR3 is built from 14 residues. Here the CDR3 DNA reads TGTGCCAGCGGACTAAATCGACAGGGGACCGAGCAGTACTTC. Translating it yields CASGLNRQGTEQYF.

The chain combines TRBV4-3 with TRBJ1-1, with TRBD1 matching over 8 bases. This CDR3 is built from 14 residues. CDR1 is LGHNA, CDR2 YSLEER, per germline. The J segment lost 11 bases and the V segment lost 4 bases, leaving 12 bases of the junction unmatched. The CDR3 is CASSLTGDRRRAFF. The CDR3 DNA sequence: TGCGCCAGCAGCCTCACCGGGGACAGGAGAAGGGCTTTCTTT.

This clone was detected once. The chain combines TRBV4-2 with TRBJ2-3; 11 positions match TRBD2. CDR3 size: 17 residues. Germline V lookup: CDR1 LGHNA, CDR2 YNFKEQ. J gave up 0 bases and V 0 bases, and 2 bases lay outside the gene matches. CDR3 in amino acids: CASSQDGTSGSTDTQYF. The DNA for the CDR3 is TGTGCCAGCAGCCAAGATGGGACTAGCGGTAGCACAGATACGCAGTATTTT.

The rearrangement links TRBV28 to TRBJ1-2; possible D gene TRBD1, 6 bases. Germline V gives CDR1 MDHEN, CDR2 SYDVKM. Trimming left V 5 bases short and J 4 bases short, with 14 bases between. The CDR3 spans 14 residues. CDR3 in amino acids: CASSPGQRAYGYTF. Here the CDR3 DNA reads TGTGCCAGCAGTCCCGGACAGAGAGCCTATGGCTACACCTTC.

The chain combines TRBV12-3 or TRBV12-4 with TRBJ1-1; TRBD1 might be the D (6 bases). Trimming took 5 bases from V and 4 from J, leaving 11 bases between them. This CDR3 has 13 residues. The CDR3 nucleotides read TGTGCCAGCAGTACAGGGTTACGCACTGAAGCTTTCTTT. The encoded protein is CASSTGLRTEAFF.